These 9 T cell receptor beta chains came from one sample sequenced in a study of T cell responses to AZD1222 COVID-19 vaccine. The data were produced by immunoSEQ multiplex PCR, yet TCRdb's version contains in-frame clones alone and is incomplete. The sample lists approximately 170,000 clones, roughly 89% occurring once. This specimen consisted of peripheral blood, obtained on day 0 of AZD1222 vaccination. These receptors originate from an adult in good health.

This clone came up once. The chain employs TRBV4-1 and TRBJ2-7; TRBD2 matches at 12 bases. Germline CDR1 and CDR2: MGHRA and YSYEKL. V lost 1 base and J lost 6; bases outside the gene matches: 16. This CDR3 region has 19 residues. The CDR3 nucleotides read TGCGCCAGCAGCCAAGTGTGGCTAGCGGGGGGGCCTTATGTCAGCGAGCAGTACTTC. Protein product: CASSQVWLAGGPYVSEQYF.

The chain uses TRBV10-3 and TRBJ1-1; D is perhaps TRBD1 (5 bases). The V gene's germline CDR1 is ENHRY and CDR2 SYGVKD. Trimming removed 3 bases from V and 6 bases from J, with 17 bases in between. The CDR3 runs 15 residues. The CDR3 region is CAISDGAQGGPEAFF. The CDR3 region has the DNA TGTGCCATCAGTGATGGGGCGCAGGGTGGACCTGAAGCTTTCTTT.

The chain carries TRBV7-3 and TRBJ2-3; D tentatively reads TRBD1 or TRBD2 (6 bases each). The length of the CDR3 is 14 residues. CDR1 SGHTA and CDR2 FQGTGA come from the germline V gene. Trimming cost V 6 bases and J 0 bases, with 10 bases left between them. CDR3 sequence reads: CASSEGGSTDTQYF. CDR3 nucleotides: TGTGCCAGCAGTGAGGGGGGCAGCACAGATACGCAGTATTTT.

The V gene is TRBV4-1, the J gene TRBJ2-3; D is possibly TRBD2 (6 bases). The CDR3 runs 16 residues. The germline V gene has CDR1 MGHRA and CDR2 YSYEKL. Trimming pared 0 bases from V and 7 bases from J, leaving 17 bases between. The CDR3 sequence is CASSQESGFRRHTQYF. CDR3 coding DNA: TGCGCCAGCAGCCAAGAAAGCGGGTTCCGCAGACATACGCAGTATTTT.

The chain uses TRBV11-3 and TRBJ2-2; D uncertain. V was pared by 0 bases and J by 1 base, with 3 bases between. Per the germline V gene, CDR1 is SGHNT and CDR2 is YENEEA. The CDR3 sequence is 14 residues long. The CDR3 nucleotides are TGTGCCAGCAGCTTAGATTGGAACACCGGGGAGCTGTTTTTT. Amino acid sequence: CASSLDWNTGELFF.

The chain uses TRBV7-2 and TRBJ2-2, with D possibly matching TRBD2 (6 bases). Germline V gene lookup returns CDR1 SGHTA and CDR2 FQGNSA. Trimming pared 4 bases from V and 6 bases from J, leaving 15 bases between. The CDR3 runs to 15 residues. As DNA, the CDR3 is TGTGCCAGCAGCTGGGAGACTAGAGCCCCCGGGGAGCTGTTTTTT. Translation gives CASSWETRAPGELFF.

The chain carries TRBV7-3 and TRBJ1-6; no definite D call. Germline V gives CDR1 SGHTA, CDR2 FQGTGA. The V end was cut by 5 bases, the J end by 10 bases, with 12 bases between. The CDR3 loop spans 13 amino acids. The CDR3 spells CASSPQRWSPLHF. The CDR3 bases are TGTGCCAGCAGCCCCCAAAGGTGGTCACCCCTCCACTTT.

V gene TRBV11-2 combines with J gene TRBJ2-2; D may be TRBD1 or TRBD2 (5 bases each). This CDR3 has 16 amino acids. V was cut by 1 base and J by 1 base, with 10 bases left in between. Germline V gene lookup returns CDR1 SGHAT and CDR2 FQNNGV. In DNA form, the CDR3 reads TGTGCCAGCAGCTTAGGAGGGGCTCTGAACACCGGGGAGCTGTTTTTT. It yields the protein CASSLGGALNTGELFF.

CDR3 DNA: TGTGCCAGCAGCCAATCGAGGCAGAACACTGAAGCTTTCTTT. Translation: CASSQSRQNTEAFF. The chain links TRBV16 to TRBJ1-1; D is uncertain. V was trimmed by 0 bases and J by 1 base, leaving 6 bases between them. The CDR3 extends over 14 amino acids. CDR1 is KGHSY and CDR2 is FQNENV in the germline V gene.